This T cell receptor beta chain was observed in a study of cytomegalovirus exposure and HLA in healthy donors. Background on the study: An early release of data contained 70 million to 95 million unique TCRs, which came from HLA-typed donors. Study-wide findings and caveats: Common viral pathogens (according to a later analysis) appeared linked to several of the most significant clusters. The study recorded 164 TCR beta chains that were cytomegalovirus-associated. TRBV6-2, TRBV6-3 and some other V segments were unresolvable in 87-base-pair reads.

Germline CDR1 reads MNHNS; CDR2 reads SASEGT. This CDR3 comprises 14 residues. J lost 3 bases, V lost 7 bases, and 5 bases had no gene match. Comments on this clone: What it recognizes is unknown.

With 60 Vbeta and 13 Jbeta primers, the PCR was carried out. Data came from immunoSEQ multiplex PCR; TCRdb stores just in-frame clones and leaves some out. The data hold about 180,000 clones, with 70% to 80% observed a single time. The sequenced sample consisted of PBMCs. The chain has TRBV6-1 and TRBJ2-3; 9 bases line up with TRBD2. The clonotype was recovered from a woman aged 60 to 75 in good health and CMV-seropositive. The CDR3 is CASTDSGGTDTQYF. DNA for the CDR3: TGTGCCAGCACGGACAGCGGGGGGACAGATACGCAGTATTTT.